Following are 27 T cell receptor beta chains from one sample sequenced in a study of blood T cells in healthy people across ages. A sample-barcoded 5' primer and a J-beta primer mix were used in a second PCR of about 7 to 12 cycles. TCRdb ran MiXCR on the 5' RACE reads and lists one entry per CDR3 protein. Among about 1.4 million distinct CDR3 sequences listed, approximately 63% were seen once. Input material: blood. The source of these receptors is a man younger than 35 in good health.

The chain links TRBV6-5 to TRBJ2-1; possible D gene TRBD2, 5 bases. The V end was cut by 0 bases, the J end by 10 bases, with 19 bases between. The CDR3 has 16 amino acids. Germline loops: CDR1 MNHEY, CDR2 SVGAGI. CDR3 sequence reads: CASSYSIRGPVEEQFF. The CDR3 DNA reads TGTGCCAGCAGTTACTCGATACGAGGGCCGGTGGAGGAGCAGTTCTTC.

This clonotype was counted between two and nine times. The J gene is TRBJ2-3, the V gene TRBV6-5, with D perhaps TRBD2 (5 bases). The CDR3 length is 14 residues. The V and J ends lost 7 bases and 0 bases respectively, with 11 bases between them. Germline V gives CDR1 MNHEY, CDR2 SVGAGI. CDR3 in DNA: TGTGCCAGCAAGTACGGGATTAGCACAGATACGCAGTATTTT. Encoded protein: CASKYGISTDTQYF.

The V gene is TRBV12-3 or TRBV12-4, the J gene TRBJ1-5; 7 bases agree with TRBD1. Trimming cost V 6 bases and J 4 bases; bases outside gene matches: 9. The CDR3 is 15 residues long. The CDR3 DNA reads as TGTGCCAGCAGCCCGAGACAGGGACGGAATCAGCCCCAGCATTTT. This sequence encodes CASSPRQGRNQPQHF.

This clonotype was found a few times. The rearrangement uses TRBV3-1 and TRBJ2-4, with 8 bases fitting TRBD2. The DNA end lines up better with TRBJ2-7; the J call may be wrong. CDR1 and CDR2 (germline): LGHDT, YNNKEL (reference sequence). The CDR3 is 14 residues long. The CDR3 loop reads CASTKAGVGNEQYF. For the CDR3, the DNA is TGTGCCAGCACCAAAGCGGGAGTTGGAAACGAGCAGTACTTC.

CDR3 nucleotides: TGTGCCAGCAGCGCTGCCCCATACCCCAATGAGCAGTTCTTC. Its protein product is CASSAAPYPNEQFF. This rearrangement joins TRBV13 to TRBJ2-1; D gene uncertain. With 5 bases removed from V and 6 bases from J, the gap between germline ends came to 14 bases. Germline CDR1 reads PRHDT; CDR2 reads FYEKMQ (reference sequence). CDR3 length: 14 residues.

The chain couples TRBV5-1 to TRBJ2-5, with D unclear. The J call is in doubt because the DNA end fits TRBJ2-7 better. The CDR3 consists of 12 residues. Germline assignment: CDR1 SGHRS and CDR2 YFSETQ. CDR3 bases: TGCGCCAGCAGCTTGGGAAACCACGAGCAGTACTTC. Its translation: CASSLGNHEQYF.

The gene calls are TRBV6-5 and TRBJ1-1; D not certain. The germline V gene encodes CDR1 MNHEY and CDR2 SVGAGI. This CDR3 region has 14 residues. Trimming pared 5 bases from V and 1 base from J, leaving 11 bases between. This chain's CDR3 is CASSVGYQNTEAFF. CDR3 bases: TGTGCCAGCAGTGTAGGATACCAGAACACTGAAGCTTTCTTT.

This clonotype has a handful of counts. V usage is TRBV9 and J usage is TRBJ1-2; unclear D gene. This CDR3 comprises 14 residues. In germline, CDR1 is SGDLS, CDR2 YYNGEE. Trimming stripped 0 bases from V and 8 bases from J, with 14 bases between. CDR3 sequence reads: CASSVGGGPKGYTF. CDR3 bases: TGTGCCAGCAGCGTAGGGGGAGGGCCTAAGGGCTACACCTTC.

The gene calls are TRBV4-3 and TRBJ1-2, with D possibly being TRBD1 (5 bases). The germline V and J ends were trimmed by 0 bases and 4 bases, with 12 bases remaining between them. This CDR3 has 15 amino acids. From germline, CDR1 is LGHNA and CDR2 YSLEER. This CDR3 reads CASSQDRSGFYGYTF. CDR3 nucleotides: TGCGCCAGCAGCCAAGATCGGTCAGGGTTCTATGGCTACACCTTC.

J is TRBJ2-3 and V is TRBV6-5; the match to TRBD2 covers 8 bases. The germline V gene encodes CDR1 MNHEY and CDR2 SVGAGI. The CDR3 length is 15 residues. Trimming took 6 bases from V and 6 from J; bases not matched to a gene: 11. CDR3 amino acids: CASSRASGSPDTQYF. The DNA of the CDR3 is TGTGCCAGCAGCCGTGCTAGCGGGTCCCCCGATACGCAGTATTTT.

This clonotype was observed a few times. V gene TRBV5-1 combines with J gene TRBJ1-1; no firm D call. The CDR3 totals 15 residues. Germline assignment: CDR1 SGHRS and CDR2 YFSETQ. The germline V and J ends were trimmed by 5 bases and 1 base, with 15 bases remaining between them. The CDR3 DNA is TGCGCCAGCAGGAATGGCAGGACGGGGAACACTGAAGCTTTCTTT. It codes for CASRNGRTGNTEAFF.

This clonotype was counted a single time. The chain carries TRBV12-3 or TRBV12-4 and TRBJ1-4; 9 nucleotides match TRBD1. Germline trimming cut 5 bases from V and 8 bases from J; bases unmatched to any gene: 9. The CDR3 contains 15 residues. CDR3 DNA: TGTGCCAGCAGTCCTCGGACAGGGGCGGGGGAAAAACTGTTTTTT. It translates to CASSPRTGAGEKLFF.

The chain joins TRBV6-5 to TRBJ2-7; D tentatively fits TRBD1 or TRBD2 (5 bases each). From germline, CDR1 is MNHEY and CDR2 SVGAGI. The ends were cut back, 11 bases at V and 0 bases at J, with 17 bases in the middle. The CDR3 sequence is 14 residues long. The CDR3 region is CARYGAPSSYEQYF. The CDR3 coding sequence is TGTGCCCGATACGGGGCACCCAGCTCCTACGAGCAGTACTTC.

Remarks on this clonotype: This may stem from a read error, because a much larger clone lies one nucleotide away. V is TRBV5-1 and J is TRBJ1-2; D gene unclear. Trimming took off 2 bases at V and 3 bases at J, with 8 bases between the two ends. The CDR3 is 13 residues long. In germline, CDR1 is SGHRS, CDR2 YFSETQ. As DNA, the CDR3 is TGCGCCAGCAGCTTTATAATGGACTATGGCTACACCTTC. Translation: CASSFIMDYGYTF.

This clonotype has a single count. The chain has TRBV5-1 and TRBJ2-1, with TRBD2 matching over 7 bases. CDR3 size: 15 residues. In germline, CDR1 is SGHRS, CDR2 YFSETQ. Trimming at V came to 3 bases and at J to 2 bases, leaving 5 bases not matched to a gene. CDR3 protein: CASSWTGTTYNEQFF. The CDR3 DNA follows: TGCGCCAGCAGCTGGACCGGGACTACCTACAATGAGCAGTTCTTC. Looking up the rest from reference TRBV5-1 and TRBJ2-1 gives the full variable domain: KAGVTQTPRYLIKTRGQQVTLSCSPISGHRSVSWYQQTPGQGLQFLFEYFSETQRNKGNFPGRFSGRQFSNSRSEMNVSTLELGDSALYLCASSWTGTTYNEQFFGPGTRLTVL.

The genes are TRBV15 and TRBJ1-5; possible D gene TRBD1, 5 bases. Germline V lookup: CDR1 LNHNV, CDR2 YYDKDF (reference sequence). This CDR3 has 17 amino acids. V was trimmed by 2 bases and J by 1 base, leaving 15 bases between them. CDR3 region: CATSRPNPGLSNQPQHF. The CDR3, as DNA: TGTGCCACCAGCAGACCAAACCCGGGGCTGAGCAATCAGCCCCAGCATTTT.

The genes are TRBV20-1 and TRBJ1-5, with D unclear. Germline CDR1 reads DFQATT; CDR2 reads SNEGSKA (reference sequence). Trimming stripped 0 bases from V and 6 bases from J, with 15 bases between. This CDR3 contains 15 residues. CDR3 sequence reads: CSAREGGGLSQPQHF. The CDR3 coding sequence is TGCAGTGCTAGAGAAGGTGGAGGGCTCAGTCAGCCCCAGCATTTT.

The rearrangement uses TRBV20-1 and TRBJ1-2; 7 bases are a match to TRBD1. CDR1 is DFQATT and CDR2 is SNEGSKA in the germline V gene (reference sequence). V gave up 7 bases and J gave up 2 bases; unmatched junction bases: 7. The CDR3 totals 13 residues. The CDR3 protein is CSGRQGRNYGYTF. CDR3 in DNA: TGCAGTGGCCGACAGGGAAGGAACTATGGCTACACCTTC.

This clonotype was counted only a few times. V gene TRBV2 combines with J gene TRBJ1-5, with 9 nucleotides matching TRBD1. Germline V CDR1 and CDR2: SNHLY, FYNNEI. There are 14 residues in the CDR3. V dropped 8 bases and J dropped 1; count of bases not matched to a gene: 3. CDR3 bases: TGTGCCAGCGGGACAGGGCAGAGCAATCAGCCCCAGCATTTT. This sequence encodes CASGTGQSNQPQHF.

V and J are TRBV7-9 and TRBJ2-1, with a weak D call TRBD1 (5 bases). In germline, CDR1 is SEHNR, CDR2 FQNEAQ (reference sequence). The CDR3 runs to 13 residues. Trimming removed 5 bases from V and 9 bases from J, with 14 bases in between. The CDR3: CASSHSEDIEQFF. The CDR3, as DNA: TGTGCCAGCAGCCACTCCGAGGACATTGAGCAGTTCTTC.

The V call is TRBV10-1, the J call TRBJ2-6, with 7 positions matching TRBD1. Germline values: CDR1 WNHNN, CDR2 SYGVQD (reference sequence). The CDR3 length is 18 residues. J was trimmed by 0 bases and V by 2 bases; bases with no gene match: 7. CDR3 residues: CASSEGQAVFSGANVLTF. As DNA, the CDR3 is TGCGCCAGCAGTGAGGGACAGGCCGTCTTCTCTGGGGCCAACGTCCTGACTTTC.

This chain links TRBV20-1 with TRBJ2-7, with D unclear. V was shortened by 8 bases and J by 3 bases, with 17 bases between the two germline ends. The germline V gene has CDR1 DFQATT and CDR2 SNEGSKA (reference sequence). This CDR3 region has 13 residues. DNA for the CDR3: TGCAGTCCCGAATTTATGGGTAACTACGAGCAGTACTTC. Translated: CSPEFMGNYEQYF.

With regard to this clonotype: The junction shows a germline mismatch at one end, possibly a read error. This chain connects TRBV12-3 or TRBV12-4 to TRBJ1-1, with 8 positions matching TRBD1. CDR3 length: 16 residues. CDR3 bases: TGTGCCAGCAGTCCCCTATGGGACAGGCAAAACATTGAAGCTTTCTTT. Its protein product is CASSPLWDRQNIEAFF.

The chain has TRBV28 and TRBJ2-5, with 10 bases fitting TRBD1. The germline V gene has CDR1 MDHEN and CDR2 SYDVKM. The length of the CDR3 is 15 residues. The ends lost 10 bases at V and 1 base at J; junction bases unmatched: 9. CDR3 DNA sequence: TGTGCCACCGCAGCTGGGACAGGGGTCCAAGAGACCCAGTACTTC. Its protein is CATAAGTGVQETQYF.

The V call is TRBV27, the J call TRBJ2-3; maybe TRBD2 (6 bases). This CDR3 contains 14 residues. Germline CDR1 is MNHEY and CDR2 is SMNVEV (reference sequence). With 3 bases removed from V and 5 bases from J, the gap between germline ends came to 12 bases. For the CDR3, the DNA is TGTGCCAGCAGTTTCCCCGGGACTGGAGATACGCAGTATTTT. Translating gives CASSFPGTGDTQYF.

The CDR3 sequence: CASSQEVVEFDSPLHF. The DNA of the CDR3 is TGCGCCAGCAGCCAAGAAGTCGTCGAATTTGATTCACCCCTCCACTTT. The chain couples TRBV4-3 to TRBJ1-6; unclear D gene. Looked up from germline, CDR1 is LGHNA and CDR2 is YSLEER. V was shortened by 0 bases and J by 8 bases, with 14 bases between the two germline ends. This CDR3 contains 16 residues.

V and J are TRBV20-1 and TRBJ2-4; no definite D call. V shed 5 bases and J shed 6 bases, with 11 bases lying between them. CDR3 length: 12 residues. Germline V CDR1 and CDR2: DFQATT, SNEGSKA (reference sequence). The CDR3 DNA reads as TGCAGTGCTCCCATGCTGGGAAACATTCAGTACTTC. The encoded protein is CSAPMLGNIQYF.